Listed here is a single T cell receptor (beta chain). The antigen remains undetermined. Time point: pre-sensitization, week 0. Treatment here: therapeutic diphenylcyclopropenone sensitization with weekly scalp DPC. The entry originates in a study of human T cells and chemical hapten exposure. Study-wide findings and caveats: Every donor had alopecia, and their immune response may therefore differ from healthy people's.

TCRdb ran MiXCR on the RACE reads and lists one entry per CDR3 protein. The sample lists 240,000 or so distinct CDR3 sequences; approximately 8.6% were seen once. The length of the CDR3 is 14 residues. Trimming stripped 0 bases from V and 2 bases from J, with 6 bases between. Germline V lookup: CDR1 LGHNA, CDR2 YNFKEQ. This sample comprised whole blood, obtained in connection with sensitization to the hapten diphenylcyclopropenone (DPC). The rearrangement uses TRBV4-2 and TRBJ2-3, with unresolved D. The clonotype was recovered from a woman between 40 and 55 years old with alopecia areata. Some clones in this sample may be carry-over from other donors' samples. CDR3 nucleotides: TGTGCCAGCAGCCAAGACACAGTCACAGATACGCAGTATTTT. Its protein is CASSQDTVTDTQYF.